This record looks at one T cell receptor (beta chain) sequence and its context. The data were obtained in a study of blood T cell repertoires in COVID-19. Trimming cost V 6 bases and J 1 base, with 16 bases left between them. The CDR3 loop spans 15 amino acids. CDR1 is MDHEN, CDR2 SYDVKM, per germline. Data came from immunoSEQ multiplex PCR; TCRdb stores just in-frame clones and leaves some out. This sample carries 140,000 or so clones, roughly nine tenths of them seen once, and the ten largest clones take around 3.3%. This TCR derives from a woman aged 60-75 years with active COVID-19. Sequencing was done on a sample of peripheral blood. The genes are TRBV28 and TRBJ2-7; the D gene is possibly TRBD2 (6 bases). CDR3: CASSPAGTVSYEQYF. CDR3 nucleotides: TGTGCCAGCAGCCCGGCCGGGACTGTTTCCTACGAGCAGTACTTC. The full variable domain, its missing parts supplied by reference TRBV28 and TRBJ2-7, is DVKVTQSSRYLVKRTGEKVFLECVQDMDHENMFWYRQDPGLGLRLIYFSYDVKMKEKGDIPEGYSVSREKKERFSLILESASTNQTSMYLCASSPAGTVSYEQYFGPGTRLTVT.